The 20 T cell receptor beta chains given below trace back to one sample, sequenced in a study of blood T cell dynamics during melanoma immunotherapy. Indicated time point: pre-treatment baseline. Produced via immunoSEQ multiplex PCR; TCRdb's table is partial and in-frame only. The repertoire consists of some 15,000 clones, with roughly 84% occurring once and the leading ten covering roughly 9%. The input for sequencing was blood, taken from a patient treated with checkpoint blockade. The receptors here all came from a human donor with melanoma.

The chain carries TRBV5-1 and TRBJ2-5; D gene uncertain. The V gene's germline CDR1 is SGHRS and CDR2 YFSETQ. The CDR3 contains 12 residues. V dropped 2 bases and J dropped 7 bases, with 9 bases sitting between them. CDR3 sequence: CASSFPPMTQYF. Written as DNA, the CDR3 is TGCGCCAGCAGCTTCCCCCCAATGACCCAGTACTTC. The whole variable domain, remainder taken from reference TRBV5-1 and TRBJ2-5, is KAGVTQTPRYLIKTRGQQVTLSCSPISGHRSVSWYQQTPGQGLQFLFEYFSETQRNKGNFPGRFSGRQFSNSRSEMNVSTLELGDSALYLCASSFPPMTQYFGPGTRLLVL.

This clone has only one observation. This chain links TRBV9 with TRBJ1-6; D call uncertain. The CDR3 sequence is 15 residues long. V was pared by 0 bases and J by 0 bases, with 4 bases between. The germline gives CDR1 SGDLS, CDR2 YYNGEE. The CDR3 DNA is TGTGCCAGCAGCGTAGGGAACTCCTATAATTCACCCCTCCACTTT. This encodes CASSVGNSYNSPLHF.

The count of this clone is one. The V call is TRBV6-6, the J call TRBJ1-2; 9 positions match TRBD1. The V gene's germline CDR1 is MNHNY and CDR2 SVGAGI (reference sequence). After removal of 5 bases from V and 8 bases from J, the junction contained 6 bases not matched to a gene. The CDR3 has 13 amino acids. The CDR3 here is CASSPRTGVGYTF. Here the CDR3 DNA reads TGTGCCAGCAGTCCCCGGACAGGGGTAGGCTACACCTTC.

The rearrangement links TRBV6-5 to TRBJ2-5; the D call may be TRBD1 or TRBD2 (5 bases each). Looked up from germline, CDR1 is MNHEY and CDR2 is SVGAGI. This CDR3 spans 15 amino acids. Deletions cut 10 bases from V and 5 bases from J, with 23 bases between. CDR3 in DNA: TGTGCCACCTTATCCGGGACCTCGCTGGGGGAGACCCAGTACTTC. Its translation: CATLSGTSLGETQYF.

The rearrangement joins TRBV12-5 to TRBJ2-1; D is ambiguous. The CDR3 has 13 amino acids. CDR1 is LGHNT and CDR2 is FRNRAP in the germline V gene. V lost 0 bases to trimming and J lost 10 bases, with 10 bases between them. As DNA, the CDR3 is TGTGCTAGTGGTTTGGTACGGTCTTCGGAGCAGTTCTTC. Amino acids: CASGLVRSSEQFF.

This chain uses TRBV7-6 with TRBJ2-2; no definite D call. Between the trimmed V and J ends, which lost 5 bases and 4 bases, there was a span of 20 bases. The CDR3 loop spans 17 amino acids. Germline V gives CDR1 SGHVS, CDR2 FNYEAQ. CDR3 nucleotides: TGTGCCAGCAGCCCGGATGGGGTCCGGGTCGGCACCGGGGAGCTGTTTTTT. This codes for CASSPDGVRVGTGELFF.

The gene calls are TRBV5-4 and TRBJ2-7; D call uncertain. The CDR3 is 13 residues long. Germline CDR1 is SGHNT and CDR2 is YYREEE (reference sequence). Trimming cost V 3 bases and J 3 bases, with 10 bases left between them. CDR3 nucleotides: TGTGCCAGCAGCTCCTTAGTCAGCTACGAGCAGTACTTC. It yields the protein CASSSLVSYEQYF. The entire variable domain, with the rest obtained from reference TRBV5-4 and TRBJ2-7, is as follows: ETGVTQSPTHLIKTRGQQVTLRCSSQSGHNTVSWYQQALGQGPQFIFQYYREEENGRGNFPPRFSGLQFPNYSSELNVNALELDDSALYLCASSSLVSYEQYFGPGTRLTVT.

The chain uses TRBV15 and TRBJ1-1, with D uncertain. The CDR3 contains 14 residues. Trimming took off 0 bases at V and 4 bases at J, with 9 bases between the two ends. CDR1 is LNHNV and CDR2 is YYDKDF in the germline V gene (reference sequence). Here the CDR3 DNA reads TGTGCCACCAGCAGAGATTTTGCGGGCACTGAAGCTTTCTTT. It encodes CATSRDFAGTEAFF.

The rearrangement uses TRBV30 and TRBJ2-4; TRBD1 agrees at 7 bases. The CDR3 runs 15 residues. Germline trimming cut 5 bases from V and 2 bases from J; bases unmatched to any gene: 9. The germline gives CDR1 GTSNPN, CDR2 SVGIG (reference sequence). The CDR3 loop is CAWHKIRGPKNIQYF. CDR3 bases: TGTGCCTGGCACAAAATAAGGGGGCCCAAAAACATTCAGTACTTC.

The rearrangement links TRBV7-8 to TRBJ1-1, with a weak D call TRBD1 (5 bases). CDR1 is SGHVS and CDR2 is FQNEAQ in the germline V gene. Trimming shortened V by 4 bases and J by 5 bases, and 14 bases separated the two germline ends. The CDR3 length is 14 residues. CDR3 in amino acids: CASSSRQGWTEAFF. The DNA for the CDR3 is TGTGCCAGCAGCTCGCGGCAGGGTTGGACTGAAGCTTTCTTT.

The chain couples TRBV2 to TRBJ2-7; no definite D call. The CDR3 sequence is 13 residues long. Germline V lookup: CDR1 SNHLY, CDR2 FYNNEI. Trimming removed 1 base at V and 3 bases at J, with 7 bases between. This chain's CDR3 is CASSEEPFYEQYF. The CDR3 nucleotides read TGTGCCAGCAGTGAAGAGCCCTTCTACGAGCAGTACTTC. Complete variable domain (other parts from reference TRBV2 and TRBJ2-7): EPEVTQTPSHQVTQMGQEVILRCVPISNHLYFYWYRQILGQKVEFLVSFYNNEISEKSEIFDDQFSVERPDGSNFTLKIRSTKLEDSAMYFCASSEEPFYEQYFGPGTRLTVT.

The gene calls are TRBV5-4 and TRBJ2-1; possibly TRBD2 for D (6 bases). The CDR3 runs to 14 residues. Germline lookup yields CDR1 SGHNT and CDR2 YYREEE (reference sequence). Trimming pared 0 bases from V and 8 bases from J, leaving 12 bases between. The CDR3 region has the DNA TGTGCCAGCAGCTTGGCGGGAGCCAGGGATGAGCAGTTCTTC. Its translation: CASSLAGARDEQFF. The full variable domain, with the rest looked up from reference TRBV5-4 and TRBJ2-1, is ETGVTQSPTHLIKTRGQQVTLRCSSQSGHNTVSWYQQALGQGPQFIFQYYREEENGRGNFPPRFSGLQFPNYSSELNVNALELDDSALYLCASSLAGARDEQFFGPGTRLTVL.

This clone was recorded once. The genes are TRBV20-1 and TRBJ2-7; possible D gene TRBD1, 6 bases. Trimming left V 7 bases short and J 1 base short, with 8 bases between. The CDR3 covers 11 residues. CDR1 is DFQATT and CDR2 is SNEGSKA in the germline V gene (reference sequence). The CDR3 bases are TGCAGTGGGGGGCTATCCTACGAGCAGTACTTC. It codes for CSGGLSYEQYF.

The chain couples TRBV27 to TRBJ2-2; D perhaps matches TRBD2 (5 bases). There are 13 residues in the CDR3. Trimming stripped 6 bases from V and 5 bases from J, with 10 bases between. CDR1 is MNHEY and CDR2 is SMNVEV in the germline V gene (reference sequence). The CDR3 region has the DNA TGTGCCAGCAGGAGAAGCGGAACCGGGGAGCTGTTTTTT. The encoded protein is CASRRSGTGELFF.

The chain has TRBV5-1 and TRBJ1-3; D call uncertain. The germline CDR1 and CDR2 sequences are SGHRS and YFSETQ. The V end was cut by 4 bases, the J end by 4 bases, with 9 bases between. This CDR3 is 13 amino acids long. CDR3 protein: CASSDKQGNTIYF. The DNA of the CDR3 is TGCGCCAGCAGCGATAAACAGGGAAACACCATATATTTT.

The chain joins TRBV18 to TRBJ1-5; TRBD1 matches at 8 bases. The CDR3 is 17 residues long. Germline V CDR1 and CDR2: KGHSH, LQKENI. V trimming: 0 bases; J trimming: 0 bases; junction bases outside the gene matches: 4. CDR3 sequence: CASSPPKGTGSNQPQHF. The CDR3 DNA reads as TGTGCCAGCTCACCACCGAAAGGGACAGGTAGCAATCAGCCCCAGCATTTT.

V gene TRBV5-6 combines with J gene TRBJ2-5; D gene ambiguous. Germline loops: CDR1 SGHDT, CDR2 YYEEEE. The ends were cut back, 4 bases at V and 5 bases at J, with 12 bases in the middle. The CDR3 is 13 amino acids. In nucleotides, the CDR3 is TGTGCCAGCAGCCTCCGCACACGGGAGACCCAGTACTTC. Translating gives CASSLRTRETQYF.

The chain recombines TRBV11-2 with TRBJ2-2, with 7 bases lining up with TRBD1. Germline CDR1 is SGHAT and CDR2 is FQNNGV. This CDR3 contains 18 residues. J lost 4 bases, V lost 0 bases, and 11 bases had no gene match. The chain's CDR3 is CASSLDRLGTALTGELFF. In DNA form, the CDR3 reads TGTGCCAGCAGCTTAGATCGGCTCGGGACAGCGCTCACCGGGGAGCTGTTTTTT.

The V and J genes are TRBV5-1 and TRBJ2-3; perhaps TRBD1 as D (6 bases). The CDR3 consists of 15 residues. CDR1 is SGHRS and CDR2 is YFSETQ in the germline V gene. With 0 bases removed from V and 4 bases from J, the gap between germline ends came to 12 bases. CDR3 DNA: TGCGCCAGCAGCTTGGGAAACAGGGACCCAGATACGCAGTATTTT. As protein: CASSLGNRDPDTQYF.

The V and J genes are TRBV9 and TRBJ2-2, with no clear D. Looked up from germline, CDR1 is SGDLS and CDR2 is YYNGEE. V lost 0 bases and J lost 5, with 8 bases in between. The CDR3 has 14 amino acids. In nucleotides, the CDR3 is TGTGCCAGCAGCGTAGTCGACGGAACCGGGGAGCTGTTTTTT. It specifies CASSVVDGTGELFF.